Following are 5 T cell receptor beta chains from one sample sequenced in a study of graft-versus-host responses after intestinal transplantation. Their antigens remain unidentified. The repertoire was sequenced with immunoSEQ multiplex PCR; TCRdb's copy has only in-frame clones and lacks some. Of 85,000 to 100,000 clones in the sample, 80% to 95% are singletons; the top ten hold approximately 0.18%. Sequencing was performed on unstimulated CD4+ T cells sorted from spleen or lymph node cells, taken before intestinal transplant. Receptors were obtained from a human donor who received an intestinal transplant.

This clone was found once. The chain joins TRBV4-1 to TRBJ1-6; 9 bases line up with TRBD1. The CDR3 runs 19 residues. The germline V gene encodes CDR1 MGHRA and CDR2 YSYEKL. The V segment lost 1 base and the J segment 0 bases; nucleotides outside the gene matches: 7. CDR3 amino acids: CASSQVGQGIFSYNSPLHF. CDR3 nucleotides: TGCGCCAGCAGCCAAGTAGGACAGGGGATTTTCTCCTATAATTCACCCCTCCACTTT.

The chain combines TRBV27 with TRBJ2-7, with D tentatively TRBD1 (7 bases). The CDR3 runs to 15 residues. V was cut by 6 bases and J by 6 bases, with 21 bases left in between. The germline V gene encodes CDR1 MNHEY and CDR2 SMNVEV (reference sequence). Here the CDR3 reads CASSPLRAGQTEQYF. DNA of the CDR3: TGTGCCAGCAGCCCTCTTAGGGCGGGACAGACCGAGCAGTACTTC.

This clone was detected once. J is TRBJ2-1 and V is TRBV5-1, with D uncertain. The CDR3 runs to 13 residues. The germline V and J ends were trimmed by 2 bases and 9 bases, with 12 bases remaining between them. CDR1 and CDR2 (germline): SGHRS, YFSETQ. CDR3 amino acids: CASSFRLELEQFF. CDR3 in DNA: TGCGCCAGCAGCTTTAGGCTAGAGCTTGAGCAGTTCTTC.

The chain has TRBV6-5 and TRBJ2-5; TRBD1 aligns across 7 bases. The DNA end is more similar to TRBJ2-7, so the J call may be wrong. Per the germline V gene, CDR1 is MNHEY and CDR2 is SVGAGI. This CDR3 contains 13 residues. The CDR3 DNA reads as TGTGCCAGCAGACAAAACAGGGGCGGCGAGCAGTACTTC. Translated, it gives CASRQNRGGEQYF.

Concerning this clone: An end of the junction does not agree with germline; a read error may underlie this. This chain links TRBV9 with TRBJ2-1, with TRBD2 identical over 10 bases. CDR3 length equals 15 residues. The V gene's germline CDR1 is SGDLS and CDR2 YYNGEE. The CDR3: CAGSVQRGGVNEQFF. DNA of the CDR3: TGTGCCGGCAGCGTTCAGCGGGGGGGCGTCAATGAGCAGTTCTTC.